The 28 T cell receptor beta chains in this list originate from one sample, sequenced in a study of cytomegalovirus exposure and HLA in healthy donors. The study ran its PCR with 60 Vbeta and 13 Jbeta primers. Clones were read by immunoSEQ multiplex PCR, and TCRdb kept only the in-frame ones, dropping some. The table has 130,000 to 150,000 clones, 50% to 75% seen once. Source material: PBMCs. Every receptor here comes from a woman aged 30 to 39 in good health and CMV-seropositive.

The chain has TRBV6-1 and TRBJ1-3; 7 bases map to TRBD1. The V gene's germline CDR1 is MNHNS and CDR2 SASEGT. The CDR3 is 13 residues long. Losses at the gene ends were 7 bases for V and 4 bases for J; bases not matched to a gene: 4. CDR3 protein: CASKRGQGNTIYF. In DNA form, the CDR3 reads TGTGCCAGCAAAAGGGGACAGGGAAACACCATATATTTT.

This clone was seen once. No conserved phenylalanine or tryptophan ends this CDR3, so it is likely a read error. The rearrangement uses TRBV5-1 and TRBJ1-1; 7 bases map to TRBD1. CDR3 length: 13 amino acids. The germline V gene has CDR1 SGHRS and CDR2 YFSETQ. The V and J ends lost 2 bases and 10 bases, in that order; junction bases with no gene match: 8. CDR3 DNA sequence: TGCGCCAGCAGCTTCGGACAGGCTGGCATAGCTTTCGTT. It translates to CASSFGQAGIAFV.

The V and J genes are TRBV15 and TRBJ1-4, with no clear D. The CDR3 contains 15 residues. CDR1 and CDR2 from the germline V gene are LNHNV and YYDKDF (reference sequence). V lost 6 bases and J lost 4, with 15 bases in between. The CDR3 nucleotides read TGTGCCACCAGTTCTTCCGGGAGGGATAATGAAAAACTGTTTTTT. This codes for CATSSSGRDNEKLFF.

There are many counts of this clone. V usage is TRBV14 and J usage is TRBJ2-7, with 8 bases lining up with TRBD1. The junction had 5 bases not matched to a gene; V was cut back by 1 base and J by 3 bases. CDR1 is SGHDN, CDR2 FVKESK, per germline. The CDR3 spans 15 residues. The CDR3 region has the DNA TGTGCCAGCAGCCAAGGGACAGGACAGGGCTACGAGCAGTACTTC. Protein sequence: CASSQGTGQGYEQYF.

This clone showed up just a few times. A far larger clone is off by one base, so a read error is likely. The CDR3 carries no conserved terminal phenylalanine or tryptophan, so it likely arises from a read error. The chain carries TRBV15 and TRBJ1-2, with D maybe TRBD1 (5 bases). The CDR3 extends over 15 amino acids. V lost 2 bases and J lost 3, with 13 bases in between. Germline loops: CDR1 LNHNV, CDR2 YYDKDF (reference sequence). CDR3 loop: CATSRTGTSDYGYTV. The CDR3 nucleotides are TGTGCCACCAGCAGAACCGGGACTTCCGACTATGGCTACACCGTC.

V is TRBV5-6 and J is TRBJ2-3; TRBD2 agrees at 9 bases. The CDR3 totals 15 residues. Looked up from germline, CDR1 is SGHDT and CDR2 is YYEEEE. After removal of 4 bases from V and 0 bases from J, the junction contained 3 bases not matched to a gene. CDR3 residues: CASSLAGLSTDTQYF. In nucleotides, the CDR3 is TGTGCCAGCAGCCTAGCGGGGCTGAGCACAGATACGCAGTATTTT.

This chain joins TRBV27 and TRBJ2-7; weak D call: TRBD2 (6 bases). In germline, CDR1 is MNHEY, CDR2 SMNVEV (reference sequence). This CDR3 has 13 amino acids. With 5 bases removed from V and 6 bases from J, the gap between germline ends came to 14 bases. CDR3 nucleotide sequence: TGTGCCAGCAGTAGTTGGGACGGGGGCGAGCAGTACTTC. Translated: CASSSWDGGEQYF.

The chain combines TRBV2 with TRBJ2-1, with 7 positions matching TRBD2. V dropped 3 bases and J dropped 7; count of bases not matched to a gene: 9. This CDR3 is built from 15 residues. CDR1 and CDR2 from the germline V gene are SNHLY and FYNNEI. The CDR3 sequence is CASSEGGSVKNEQFF. The CDR3 DNA reads as TGTGCCAGCAGTGAGGGGGGGTCAGTAAAAAATGAGCAGTTCTTC.

The rearrangement joins TRBV6-1 to TRBJ2-7, with 9 bases fitting TRBD1. CDR3 length: 15 amino acids. CDR1 and CDR2 from the germline V gene are MNHNS and SASEGT. Trimming removed 3 bases from V and 1 base from J; junction bases left unmatched: 4. The CDR3 nucleotides are TGTGCCAGCAGTGATGTGGGGACAGGGTCCTACGAGCAGTACTTC. Its protein is CASSDVGTGSYEQYF.

The chain joins TRBV9 to TRBJ1-1, with 8 bases that match TRBD1. V lost 4 bases, J lost 4 bases, and 9 bases stayed unmatched. This CDR3 is 15 amino acids long. Germline values: CDR1 SGDLS, CDR2 YYNGEE. In nucleotides, the CDR3 is TGTGCCAGCAGCCCCACGACAGGGGTAGGCACTGAAGCTTTCTTT. It translates to CASSPTTGVGTEAFF.

V usage is TRBV6-6 and J usage is TRBJ2-2; TRBD2 aligns across 7 bases. The CDR3 contains 15 residues. With V trimmed by 2 bases and J by 5 bases, 5 bases remained unmatched. CDR1 is MNHNY, CDR2 SVGAGI, per germline (reference sequence). The CDR3 spells CASSYNMGGTGELFF. The CDR3 coding sequence is TGTGCCAGCAGTTACAACATGGGGGGGACCGGGGAGCTGTTTTTT.

In DNA form, the CDR3 reads TGTGCCAGCAGCGGGAGGCAGTACCACTATGGCTACACCTTC. Its protein product is CASSGRQYHYGYTF. The chain carries TRBV6-6 and TRBJ1-2; no definite D call. The V gene lost 6 bases and the J gene lost 3 bases, with 14 bases spanning the gap. The CDR3 length is 14 residues. Germline V gene data show CDR1 as MNHNY and CDR2 as SVGAGI (reference sequence).

This chain connects TRBV7-2 to TRBJ1-1; 8 bases align to TRBD1. Germline CDR1 and CDR2: SGHTA and FQGNSA. This CDR3 region has 13 residues. The V and J ends lost 4 bases and 6 bases, in that order; junction bases with no gene match: 4. CDR3 nucleotide sequence: TGTGCCAGCAGCTCCCGGACAGGGCCTGAAGCTTTCTTT. Amino acids: CASSSRTGPEAFF.

Here the CDR3 reads CASSVSRGLAETQYF. Written as DNA, the CDR3 is TGTGCCAGCAGCGTGAGCAGGGGGCTTGCAGAGACCCAGTACTTC. The chain has TRBV9 and TRBJ2-5, with 8 bases matching TRBD1. V shed 2 bases, J shed 4 bases, and the junction held 7 bases outside the gene matches. This CDR3 is built from 15 residues. Germline lookup yields CDR1 SGDLS and CDR2 YYNGEE.

In this sample, this clone turned up once. The chain joins TRBV6-5 to TRBJ1-4; D gene unclear. The germline CDR1 and CDR2 sequences are MNHEY and SVGAGI. V gave up 2 bases and J gave up 5 bases, with 15 bases separating them. The CDR3 covers 16 residues. CDR3 residues: CASSYIVSAGNEKLFF. DNA of the CDR3: TGTGCCAGCAGTTACATAGTTTCGGCAGGCAATGAAAAACTGTTTTTT.

V gene TRBV5-1 combines with J gene TRBJ2-5; D may be TRBD1 (5 bases). V shed 6 bases and J shed 7 bases, with 16 bases lying between them. CDR3 length: 13 amino acids. Germline-derived CDR1 and CDR2 are SGHRS and YFSETQ. This chain's CDR3 is CASNSLDTSTQYF. The DNA of the CDR3 is TGCGCCAGCAACTCCCTGGACACCTCGACCCAGTACTTC.

This clone has a single count. The chain employs TRBV7-9 and TRBJ2-3; 7 nucleotides agree with TRBD2. Germline assignment: CDR1 SEHNR and CDR2 FQNEAQ (reference sequence). CDR3 size: 15 residues. V was clipped by 3 bases and J by 0 bases; unmatched bases: 3. CDR3 residues: CASSLLAASTDTQYF. The CDR3 nucleotides read TGTGCCAGCAGCTTGCTAGCGGCTAGCACAGATACGCAGTATTTT.

In its sample, this clone was seen a few times. This chain connects TRBV10-3 to TRBJ1-4; no clear D. The V end was cut by 8 bases, the J end by 10 bases, with 11 bases between. The CDR3 has 11 amino acids. Germline V CDR1 and CDR2: ENHRY, SYGVKD. CDR3 nucleotides: TGTGCCATCTCAGGAGGGCCAAAACTGTTTTTT. Residues: CAISGGPKLFF.

This clone was seen a few times. This chain links TRBV18 with TRBJ2-7, with a tentative D call TRBD2 (6 bases). CDR3 size: 16 residues. Germline loops: CDR1 KGHSH, CDR2 LQKENI. V lost 0 bases and J lost 2, with 14 bases in between. CDR3 nucleotide sequence: TGTGCCAGCTCACCACCCCTAACCGGGAGCCCCTACGAGCAGTACTTC. Its translation: CASSPPLTGSPYEQYF.

The rearrangement links TRBV5-1 to TRBJ2-7; 10 nucleotides agree with TRBD2. From germline, CDR1 is SGHRS and CDR2 YFSETQ. The J segment lost 6 bases and the V segment lost 3 bases, leaving 9 bases of the junction unmatched. The CDR3 totals 15 residues. DNA of the CDR3: TGCGCCAGCAGCTCCCAGGGACTAGCGAGTTCCGAGCAGTACTTC. It encodes CASSSQGLASSEQYF.

V and J are TRBV7-9 and TRBJ1-2; 9 bases fit TRBD1. CDR1 is SEHNR, CDR2 FQNEAQ, per germline (reference sequence). The CDR3 sequence is 16 residues long. V dropped 6 bases and J dropped 3; count of bases not matched to a gene: 11. The CDR3 sequence: CASRDRDRVSDYGYTF. The CDR3 nucleotides are TGTGCCAGCAGGGACCGGGACAGGGTGTCGGACTATGGCTACACCTTC.

The rearrangement links TRBV7-2 to TRBJ2-1; 7 positions match TRBD2. CDR1 and CDR2 from the germline V gene are SGHTA and FQGNSA. The V segment lost 2 bases and the J segment 7 bases; nucleotides outside the gene matches: 17. The CDR3 runs 18 residues. This CDR3 reads CASSLSLGGVAIQNEQFF. CDR3 in DNA: TGTGCCAGCAGCTTATCGCTGGGGGGGGTAGCTATTCAAAATGAGCAGTTCTTC.

V usage is TRBV5-1 and J usage is TRBJ2-7; 11 bases align to TRBD2. CDR3 size: 12 residues. Germline V gives CDR1 SGHRS, CDR2 YFSETQ. V lost 8 bases, J lost 5 bases, and 3 bases stayed unmatched. This CDR3 reads CASSGRVDEQYF. The CDR3 nucleotides are TGCGCCAGTAGCGGGAGGGTAGACGAGCAGTACTTC.

The rearrangement joins TRBV7-9 to TRBJ1-2; D is unclear. Per the germline V gene, CDR1 is SEHNR and CDR2 is FQNEAQ (reference sequence). CDR3 length: 14 residues. The V gene lost 4 bases and the J gene lost 1 base, with 10 bases spanning the gap. The DNA for the CDR3 is TGTGCCAGCAGCTGGCAGAAGATTAACTATGGCTACACCTTC. Protein sequence: CASSWQKINYGYTF.

The gene calls are TRBV7-2 and TRBJ2-5, with 8 bases fitting TRBD1. J lost 6 bases, V lost 5 bases, and 8 bases had no gene match. Germline V gene sequence: CDR1 SGHTA, CDR2 FQGNSA. The CDR3 contains 14 residues. CDR3 sequence (DNA): TGTGCCAGCAGCGGTGGGACAGGTCGAAAGACCCAGTACTTC. Encoded protein: CASSGGTGRKTQYF.

The chain is built from TRBV11-2 and TRBJ2-2; no reliable D call. The CDR3 totals 15 residues. Per the germline V gene, CDR1 is SGHAT and CDR2 is FQNNGV. V lost 2 bases and J 0 bases, leaving 7 bases between the germline ends. The CDR3 spells CASSLSLSNTGELFF. In nucleotides, the CDR3 is TGTGCCAGCAGCTTAAGCCTCTCGAACACCGGGGAGCTGTTTTTT.

The chain employs TRBV28 and TRBJ1-2; 7 nucleotides match TRBD1. The CDR3 has 13 amino acids. Germline trimming cut 4 bases from V and 4 bases from J; bases unmatched to any gene: 3. Germline loops: CDR1 MDHEN, CDR2 SYDVKM. The CDR3 region is CASSSTGSYGYTF. In nucleotides, the CDR3 is TGTGCCAGCAGTTCGACAGGGAGCTATGGCTACACCTTC.

V usage is TRBV4-1 and J usage is TRBJ2-7; 9 positions agree with TRBD1. The CDR3 covers 17 residues. Trimming at V came to 3 bases and at J to 0 bases, leaving 9 bases not matched to a gene. CDR1 and CDR2 from the germline V gene are MGHRA and YSYEKL. The CDR3 coding sequence is TGCGCCAGCAGCCAGGTTGCGGGACAGGGTACCTCCTACGAGCAGTACTTC. Translating it yields CASSQVAGQGTSYEQYF.